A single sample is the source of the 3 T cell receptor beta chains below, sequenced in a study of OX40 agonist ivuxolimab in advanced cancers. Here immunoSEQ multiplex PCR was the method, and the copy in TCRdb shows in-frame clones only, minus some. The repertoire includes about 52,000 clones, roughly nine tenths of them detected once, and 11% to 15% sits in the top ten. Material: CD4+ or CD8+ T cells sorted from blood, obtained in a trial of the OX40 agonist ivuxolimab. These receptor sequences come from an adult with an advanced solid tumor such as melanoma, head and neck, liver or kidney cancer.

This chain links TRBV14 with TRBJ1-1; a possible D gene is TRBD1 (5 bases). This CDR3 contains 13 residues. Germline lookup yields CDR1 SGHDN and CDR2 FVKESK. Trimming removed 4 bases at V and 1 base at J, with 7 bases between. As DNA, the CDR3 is TGTGCCAGCAGCCGGGGCAGGAACACTGAAGCTTTCTTT. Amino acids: CASSRGRNTEAFF.

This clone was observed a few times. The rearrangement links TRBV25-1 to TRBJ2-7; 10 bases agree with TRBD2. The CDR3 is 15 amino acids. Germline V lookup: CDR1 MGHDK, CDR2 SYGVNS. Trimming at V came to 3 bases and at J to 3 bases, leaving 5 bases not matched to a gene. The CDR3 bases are TGTGCCAGCAGTGATAATAGCGGGGGGTTCTACGAGCAGTACTTC. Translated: CASSDNSGGFYEQYF.

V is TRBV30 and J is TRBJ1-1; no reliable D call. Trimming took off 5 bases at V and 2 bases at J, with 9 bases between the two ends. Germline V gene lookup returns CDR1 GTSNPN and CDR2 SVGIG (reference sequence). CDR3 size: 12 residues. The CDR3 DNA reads TGTGCCTGGTGGGTCCCCAACACTGAAGCTTTCTTT. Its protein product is CAWWVPNTEAFF.